A selection of T cell receptor beta chains follows, all from one sample in a study of tumor-infiltrating lymphocytes in primary liver carcinoma. TCRdb recomputed calls from the multiplex PCR reads with MiXCR, one row per CDR3 protein. The sample lists about 200,000 distinct CDR3 sequences; less than 70% were seen once. The sequencing input was peripheral blood. These receptors originate from a woman aged 55-75 years with primary liver carcinoma and hepatitis B virus infection. The CDR3 runs from the conserved cysteine through the conserved F or W. Fields, in order: D gene, J gene, V gene, clone size, CDR3 DNA, CDR3 protein. The D gene is left open where the match is weak. The size of a clone is reported for some rows only, either as once, few or many, or as a class for expanded clones.

NA TRBJ1-1 TRBV5-1 NA TGCGCCAGCAACGTGGGACCCTTGAACACTGAAGCTTCCTTT CASNVGPLNTEASF
TRBD1 TRBJ2-2 TRBV11-2 NA TGTGCCAGCAGCCCGACAGGGTGGACCGGGGAACTGTTTTTT CASSPTGWTGELFF
NA TRBJ2-7 TRBV6-5 many TGTGCCAGCAGTTACTCAGGCAGGTCTTCCTACGAGCAGTACTTC CASSYSGRSSYEQYF
NA TRBJ2-3 TRBV11-2 NA TGTGCCAAGAGCTTAGGCGGGAAGGGCACAGATACGCAGTATTTT CAKSLGGKGTDTQYF
NA TRBJ2-7 TRBV7-9 NA TGTGCCAGCAGTCCCCGGGACAGCTACGGGGGCAAGTACTTC CASSPRDSYGGKYF
TRBD1 TRBJ2-1 TRBV5-1 NA TGCGCCAGCAGCCGGGACAGTACCTACAATGAGCAGTTCTTC CASSRDSTYNEQFF
NA TRBJ2-5 TRBV5-1 NA TGCGCCAGCAGCTCCGGGATTAGCTCCCCCGGAGAGACCCAGTACTTC CASSSGISSPGETQYF
TRBD1 TRBJ2-7 TRBV11-1 NA TGTGCCAGCAGCCTTGGACAGGGAATAATTGGCGAGCAGTACTTC CASSLGQGIIGEQYF
TRBD1 TRBJ1-2 TRBV6-5 many TGTGCCAGCAGCTTCACGGGACAGCCTATATTCTTC CASSFTGQPIFF
NA TRBJ1-6 TRBV11-2 NA TGTGCCAGCAGCTACAGGAGCAGGGAATGGTCACTCCTCCACTTT CASSYRSREWSLLHF
TRBD2 TRBJ2-5 TRBV5-4 NA TGTGCCAGCAGCGCACAGACTAGCGGAGAGACCCAGTACTTC CASSAQTSGETQYF
TRBD1 TRBJ1-1 TRBV29-1 NA TGCGGCGTTGACAGGGGGCGGCTGAACACTGAAGCTTTCTTT CGVDRGRLNTEAFF
NA TRBJ2-5 TRBV7-8 many TGTGCCAGCAGCTTTATCCAAGAGACCCAGTACTTC CASSFIQETQYF
TRBD2 TRBJ2-3 TRBV11-2 NA TGTTCCAGCAGCTTCGGACTAGGACGCACTTATACGCAGTATTTT CSSSFGLGRTYTQYF
TRBD2 TRBJ2-7 TRBV4-1 many TGCGCCAGCAGCCAGCTTATGGGACTAGCGGGAGTATACGAGCAGTACTTC CASSQLMGLAGVYEQYF
NA TRBJ2-1 TRBV11-3 few TGTGCCAGCAGCTTAGGCGTACCGGGACTCCCCCACAATGAGCAGTTCTTC CASSLGVPGLPHNEQFF
NA TRBJ1-1 TRBV5-1 few TGCGCCAGCAGCTTGGGGTCGGGGAGAGCCGACACTGAAGCTTTCTTT CASSLGSGRADTEAFF
NA TRBJ1-4 TRBV11-2 NA TGTGCCAACAGCTCCGGAAATGAGGTGGGGGAACTGTTTTTT CANSSGNEVGELFF
NA TRBJ2-2 TRBV11-3 NA TGTGCCAGCGGCCCGAAGGAGGCTCGCGACACCGGGGAGCTGTTTTTT CASGPKEARDTGELFF
TRBD2 TRBJ2-1 TRBV11-2 NA TGTACCTCGGGGGACTACAATGAACAGTTCTTC CTSGDYNEQFF
NA TRBJ2-2 TRBV5-1 few TGCGCCAGCAGCTTGGTCCCGGTGACGGCAGCCCCTACCGGGGAGCTGTTTTTT CASSLVPVTAAPTGELFF
NA TRBJ2-5 TRBV6-2/TRBV6-3 many TGTGCCAGCAGTTTGTACGGCCCGGGGACCCAGTACTTC CASSLYGPGTQYF
TRBD2 TRBJ2-1 TRBV5-1 many TGCGCCAGCAGCTTGCTTACTAGCGGCAATGAGCAGTTCTTC CASSLLTSGNEQFF
TRBD2 TRBJ2-1 TRBV28 NA TGTGCCAGCAGTTTACAACGGGAGGGCCATGGGCAGTTCTTC CASSLQREGHGQFF
NA TRBJ2-3 TRBV11-2 NA TGTACCAGCAGCGTAGATTTTGGTACCATGTATTTT CTSSVDFGTMYF
NA TRBJ2-7 TRBV11-3 NA TGTGCCAACAGCAAGGGTCAGCGGTACGAGCAGTACTTC CANSKGQRYEQYF
NA TRBJ2-6 TRBV5-1 few TGTGCCAGCAGCTTAAGATATACAAGGTTCGGAGGGACCAACGTCCTGACTTTC CASSLRYTRFGGTNVLTF
NA TRBJ2-4 TRBV11-2 NA TGCGCCAGCAGCTTAGGAACCCAGATAGCCAATAACATTCAGTACTTC CASSLGTQIANNIQYF
TRBD2 TRBJ2-1 TRBV7-8 NA TGTGCCAGCAGCTCCCTGGAGGCGGGAGGGCTATACAATGAGCAGTTCTTC CASSSLEAGGLYNEQFF
NA TRBJ2-7 TRBV11-2 NA TGTGCCAGCAGCTACGGCTGGAGGACCTCGGGAAGCGGGCAGTATTTC CASSYGWRTSGSGQYF
TRBD2 TRBJ2-4 TRBV11-3 NA TGTGCTAGCAGCGGGGTAATGGCCAAATACATTCAGTACTTC CASSGVMAKYIQYF
NA TRBJ2-7 TRBV29-1 many TGCAGCGCTCTCTGGTACGAGCAGTACTTC CSALWYEQYF
NA TRBJ2-7 TRBV11-2 NA TGTGCCAGTAGCGTGTATGAGGGTATCTACGGGCAGTACTTC CASSVYEGIYGQYF
TRBD2 TRBJ2-3 TRBV11-2 once TGTGCCAGCAGCTTAGATCGGGCGGGAGTTACAGATACGCAGTATTTT CASSLDRAGVTDTQYF
NA TRBJ1-1 TRBV5-6 few TGTGCCAGCAGCTATGGGACTGCCATCGGGGAAGCTTTCTTT CASSYGTAIGEAFF
TRBD1 TRBJ1-2 TRBV6-5 NA TGTGCCAGCAGTGTCACAGGGGCGAACTATGGCTACACCTTC CASSVTGANYGYTF
TRBD1 TRBJ2-5 TRBV6-5 many TGTGCCAGCAGTGCGACAGGGTTTGGGGAGACCCAGTACTTC CASSATGFGETQYF
NA TRBJ2-7 TRBV28 few TGTGCCAGCCAGCGTTCTCTCAGCCGGTCCTACGAGCAGTACTTC CASQRSLSRSYEQYF
TRBD1 TRBJ2-7 TRBV28 few TGTGCCAGCAACCGACAGGGGGCTCTTTTCTACGAGCAGTACTTC CASNRQGALFYEQYF
TRBD1 TRBJ1-2 TRBV12-3/TRBV12-4 once TGTGCCAGCAGTCTCACGGGACAGTCTTATGGCTACACCTTC CASSLTGQSYGYTF
TRBD2 TRBJ2-1 TRBV11-2 NA TGTGCCAGCAGCACGGCAGCTAGCGGGAGGGTTTACAATGAGCAGTTCTTC CASSTAASGRVYNEQFF
TRBD2 TRBJ2-3 TRBV4-1 once TGCGCCAGCAGCCAACCTCTAGCGGTTAGCACAGATTCGCAGTATTTT CASSQPLAVSTDSQYF
NA TRBJ1-4 TRBV4-1 few TGCGCCAGCAGCCGAAGGATTGTAACTAATGAAAAACTGTTTTTT CASSRRIVTNEKLFF
NA TRBJ2-7 TRBV29-1 NA TGCAGCGTTGAGGGGGTGGGGAACTACGAGCAGTACTTC CSVEGVGNYEQYF
TRBD2 TRBJ2-6 TRBV7-9 many TGTGCCAGCAGCTCCTGGACTAGCGGTACCTTATCTGGGGCCAACGTCCTGACTTTC CASSSWTSGTLSGANVLTF
NA TRBJ2-1 TRBV28 NA TGTGCCAGCAGAAGACATACCCTGAGCTCCTACAATGAGCAGTTCTTC CASRRHTLSSYNEQFF
TRBD2 TRBJ2-5 TRBV12-3/TRBV12-4 once TGTGCCAGCAGTCTAGCGGTGAGGGGCCAAGAGACCCAGTACTTC CASSLAVRGQETQYF
TRBD2 TRBJ2-2 TRBV12-3/TRBV12-4 few TGTGCCAGCAGCCCACCACTAGCGGGAAGCACCGGGGAGCTGTTTTTT CASSPPLAGSTGELFF
TRBD2 TRBJ2-3 TRBV28 NA TGTGCCAGCAGTCCCGGAGGAGCGGGAAACCCGTATACGCAGTATTTT CASSPGGAGNPYTQYF
NA TRBJ2-1 TRBV11-2 NA TGTGCCAGCAGCTGGGCAGAACAGGATGTGCAGTTCTTC CASSWAEQDVQFF